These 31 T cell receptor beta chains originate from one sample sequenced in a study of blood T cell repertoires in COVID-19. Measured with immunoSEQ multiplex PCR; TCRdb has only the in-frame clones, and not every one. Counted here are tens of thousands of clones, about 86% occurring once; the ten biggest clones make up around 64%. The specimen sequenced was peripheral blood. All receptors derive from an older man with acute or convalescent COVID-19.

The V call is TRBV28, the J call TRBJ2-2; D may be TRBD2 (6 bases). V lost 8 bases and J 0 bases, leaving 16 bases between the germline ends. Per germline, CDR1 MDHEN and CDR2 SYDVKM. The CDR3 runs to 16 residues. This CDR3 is CASFPSEGANTGELFF. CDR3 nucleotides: TGTGCCAGCTTTCCTAGCGAAGGAGCGAACACCGGGGAGCTGTTTTTT.

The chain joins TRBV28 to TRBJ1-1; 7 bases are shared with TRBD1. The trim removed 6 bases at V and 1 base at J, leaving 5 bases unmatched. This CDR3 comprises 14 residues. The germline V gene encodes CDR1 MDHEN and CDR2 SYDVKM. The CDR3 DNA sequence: TGTGCCAGCAGACGAGGGACAGCGAACACTGAAGCTTTCTTT. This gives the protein CASRRGTANTEAFF.

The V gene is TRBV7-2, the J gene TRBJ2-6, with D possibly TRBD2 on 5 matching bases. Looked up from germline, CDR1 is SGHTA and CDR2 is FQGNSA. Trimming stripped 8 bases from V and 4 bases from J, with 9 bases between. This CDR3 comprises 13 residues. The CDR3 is CASRRLGANVLTF. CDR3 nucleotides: TGTGCCAGCCGCAGACTAGGGGCCAACGTCCTGACTTTC.

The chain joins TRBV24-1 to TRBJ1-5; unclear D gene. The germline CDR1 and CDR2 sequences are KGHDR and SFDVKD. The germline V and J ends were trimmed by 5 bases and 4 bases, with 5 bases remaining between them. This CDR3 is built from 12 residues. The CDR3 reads CATSAINQPQHF. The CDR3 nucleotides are TGTGCCACCAGTGCCATTAATCAGCCCCAGCATTTT.

CDR3 amino acids: CASTLGLPNEQFF. Written as DNA, the CDR3 is TGTGCCAGCACTCTCGGACTACCCAATGAGCAGTTCTTC. The chain joins TRBV12-3 or TRBV12-4 to TRBJ2-1; TRBD2 might be the D (6 bases). The V end lost 7 bases, the J end lost 6 bases, and 13 bases lay between the germline ends. The CDR3 is made up of 13 amino acids.

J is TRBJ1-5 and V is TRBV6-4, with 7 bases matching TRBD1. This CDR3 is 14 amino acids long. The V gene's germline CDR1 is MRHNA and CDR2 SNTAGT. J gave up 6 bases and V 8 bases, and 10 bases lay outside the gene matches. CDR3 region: CASSPEGGGQPQHF. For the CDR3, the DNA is TGTGCCAGCTCCCCGGAAGGGGGCGGTCAGCCCCAGCATTTT.

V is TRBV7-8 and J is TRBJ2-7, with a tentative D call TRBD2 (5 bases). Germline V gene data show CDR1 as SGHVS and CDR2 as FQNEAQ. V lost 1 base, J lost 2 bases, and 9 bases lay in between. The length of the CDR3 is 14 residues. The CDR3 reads CASSLDGITYEQYF. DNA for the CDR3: TGTGCCAGCAGCTTAGACGGGATAACCTACGAGCAGTACTTC.

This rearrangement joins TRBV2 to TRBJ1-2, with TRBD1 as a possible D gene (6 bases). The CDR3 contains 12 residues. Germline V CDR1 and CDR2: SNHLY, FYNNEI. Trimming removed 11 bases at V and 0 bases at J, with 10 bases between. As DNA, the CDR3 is TGTGCCGGGACATTCTCTAACTATGGCTACACCTTC. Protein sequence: CAGTFSNYGYTF.

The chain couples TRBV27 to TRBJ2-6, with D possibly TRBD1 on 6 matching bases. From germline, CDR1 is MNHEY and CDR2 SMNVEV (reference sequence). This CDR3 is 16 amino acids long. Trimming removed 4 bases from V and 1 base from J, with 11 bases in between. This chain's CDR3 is CASSYLTGSGANVLTF. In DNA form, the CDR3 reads TGTGCCAGCAGTTACCTAACAGGGTCTGGGGCCAACGTCCTGACTTTC.

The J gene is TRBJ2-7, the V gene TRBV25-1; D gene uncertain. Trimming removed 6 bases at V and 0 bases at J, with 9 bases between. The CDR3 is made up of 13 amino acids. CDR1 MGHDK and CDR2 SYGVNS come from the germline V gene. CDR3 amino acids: CASRGQASYEQYF. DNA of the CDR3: TGTGCCAGCAGGGGCCAGGCCTCCTACGAGCAGTACTTC.

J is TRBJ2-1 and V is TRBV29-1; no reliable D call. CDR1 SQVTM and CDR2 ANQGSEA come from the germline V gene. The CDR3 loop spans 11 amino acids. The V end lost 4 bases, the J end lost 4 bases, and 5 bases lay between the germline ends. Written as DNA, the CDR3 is TGCAGCGTTGGACTTTACAATGAGCAGTTCTTC. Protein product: CSVGLYNEQFF.

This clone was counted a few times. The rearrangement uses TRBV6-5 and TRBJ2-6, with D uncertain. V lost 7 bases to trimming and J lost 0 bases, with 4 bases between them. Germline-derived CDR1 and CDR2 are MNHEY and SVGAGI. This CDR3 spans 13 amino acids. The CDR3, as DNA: TGTGCCAGCACGGTCTCTGGGGCCAACGTCCTGACTTTC. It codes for CASTVSGANVLTF.

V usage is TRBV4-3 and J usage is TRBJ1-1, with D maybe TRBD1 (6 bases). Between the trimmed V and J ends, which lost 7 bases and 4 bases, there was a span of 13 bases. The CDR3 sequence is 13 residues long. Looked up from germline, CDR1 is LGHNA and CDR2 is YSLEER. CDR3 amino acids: CASTRTEGTEAFF. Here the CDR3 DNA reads TGCGCCAGCACGCGGACAGAGGGCACTGAAGCTTTCTTT.

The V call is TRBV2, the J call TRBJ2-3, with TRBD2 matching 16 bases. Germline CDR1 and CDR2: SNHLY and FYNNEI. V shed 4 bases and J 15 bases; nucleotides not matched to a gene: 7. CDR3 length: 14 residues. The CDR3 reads CASSAGLAGGAQYF. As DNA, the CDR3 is TGTGCCAGCAGTGCGGGACTAGCGGGAGGGGCACAATATTTT.

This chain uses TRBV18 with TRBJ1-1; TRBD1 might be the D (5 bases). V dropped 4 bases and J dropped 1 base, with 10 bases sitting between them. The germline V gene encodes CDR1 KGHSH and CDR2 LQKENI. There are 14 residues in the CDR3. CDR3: CASSRGTENTEAFF. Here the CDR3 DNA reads TGTGCCAGCTCACGCGGGACCGAGAACACTGAAGCTTTCTTT. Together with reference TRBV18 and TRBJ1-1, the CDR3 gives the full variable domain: NAGVMQNPRHLVRRRGQEARLRCSPMKGHSHVYWYRQLPEEGLKFMVYLQKENIIDESGMPKERFSAEFPKEGPSILRIQQVVRGDSAAYFCASSRGTENTEAFFGQGTRLTVV.

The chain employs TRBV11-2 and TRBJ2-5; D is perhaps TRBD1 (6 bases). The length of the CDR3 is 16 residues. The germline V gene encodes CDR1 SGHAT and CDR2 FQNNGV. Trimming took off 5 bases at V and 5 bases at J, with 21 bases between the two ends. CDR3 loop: CASSPRRWAGDETQYF. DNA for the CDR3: TGTGCCAGCAGCCCCCGTCGGTGGGCAGGGGATGAGACCCAGTACTTC.

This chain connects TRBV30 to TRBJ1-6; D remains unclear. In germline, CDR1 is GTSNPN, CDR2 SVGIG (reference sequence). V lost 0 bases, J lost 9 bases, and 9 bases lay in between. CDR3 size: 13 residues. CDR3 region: CAWSVQRASPLHF. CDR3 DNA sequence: TGTGCCTGGAGTGTACAACGTGCTTCACCCCTCCACTTT.

CDR3 amino acids: CASSRRTDEKLFF. The CDR3 DNA sequence: TGTGCCAGCTCACGACGGACAGATGAAAAACTGTTTTTT. The chain is built from TRBV18 and TRBJ1-4, with D possibly being TRBD1 (6 bases). Trimming took 4 bases from V and 6 from J, leaving 9 bases between them. The CDR3 has 13 residues. Germline lookup yields CDR1 KGHSH and CDR2 LQKENI.

CDR3 DNA: TGTGCCAGTAGTGTTTCTCCGGGGGAAATGCAGCCCCAGCATTTT. Encoded protein: CASSVSPGEMQPQHF. The V call is TRBV19, the J call TRBJ1-5; D is possibly TRBD1 (5 bases). CDR3 size: 15 residues. Germline assignment: CDR1 LNHDA and CDR2 SQIVND (reference sequence). Trimming left V 5 bases short and J 7 bases short, with 18 bases between.

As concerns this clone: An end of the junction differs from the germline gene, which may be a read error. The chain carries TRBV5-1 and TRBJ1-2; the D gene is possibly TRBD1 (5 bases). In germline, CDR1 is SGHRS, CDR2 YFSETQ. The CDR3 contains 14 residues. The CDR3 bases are TGCGCCAGCAGCTTGTTTAGGGGTAACAATGGCTACACCTTC. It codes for CASSLFRGNNGYTF.

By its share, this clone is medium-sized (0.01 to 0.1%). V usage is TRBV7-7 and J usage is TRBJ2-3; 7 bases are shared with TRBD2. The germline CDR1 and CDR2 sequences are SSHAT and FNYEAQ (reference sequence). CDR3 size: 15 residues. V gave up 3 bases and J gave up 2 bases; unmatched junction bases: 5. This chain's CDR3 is CASSFERGSTDTQYF. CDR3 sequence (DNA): TGTGCCAGCAGCTTCGAGCGGGGCTCCACAGATACGCAGTATTTT.

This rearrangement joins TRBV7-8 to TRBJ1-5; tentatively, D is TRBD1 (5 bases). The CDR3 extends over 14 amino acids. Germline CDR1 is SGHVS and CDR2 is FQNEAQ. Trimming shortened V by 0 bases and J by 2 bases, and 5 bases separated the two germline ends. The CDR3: CASSLAGGNQPQHF. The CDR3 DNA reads TGTGCCAGCAGCTTAGCAGGGGGCAATCAGCCCCAGCATTTT.

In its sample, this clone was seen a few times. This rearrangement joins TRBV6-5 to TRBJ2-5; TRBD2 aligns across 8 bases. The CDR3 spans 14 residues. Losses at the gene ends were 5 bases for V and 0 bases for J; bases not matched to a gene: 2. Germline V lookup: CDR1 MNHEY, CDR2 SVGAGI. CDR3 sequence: CASSPGLDQETQYF. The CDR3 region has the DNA TGTGCCAGCAGTCCGGGACTAGACCAAGAGACCCAGTACTTC.

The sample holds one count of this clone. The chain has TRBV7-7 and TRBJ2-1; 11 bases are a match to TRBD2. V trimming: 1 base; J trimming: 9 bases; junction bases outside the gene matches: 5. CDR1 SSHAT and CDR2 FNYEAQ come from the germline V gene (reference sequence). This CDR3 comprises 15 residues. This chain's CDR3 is CASSLVLAGASEQFF. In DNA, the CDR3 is TGTGCCAGCAGCTTAGTACTAGCGGGAGCTAGTGAGCAGTTCTTC.

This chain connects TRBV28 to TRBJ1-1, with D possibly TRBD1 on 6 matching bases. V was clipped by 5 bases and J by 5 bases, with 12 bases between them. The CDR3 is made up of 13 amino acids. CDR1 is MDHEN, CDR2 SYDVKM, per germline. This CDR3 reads CASSPFTGTEAFF. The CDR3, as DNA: TGTGCCAGCAGTCCCTTCACAGGGACTGAAGCTTTCTTT. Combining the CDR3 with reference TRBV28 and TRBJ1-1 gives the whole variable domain DVKVTQSSRYLVKRTGEKVFLECVQDMDHENMFWYRQDPGLGLRLIYFSYDVKMKEKGDIPEGYSVSREKKERFSLILESASTNQTSMYLCASSPFTGTEAFFGQGTRLTVV.

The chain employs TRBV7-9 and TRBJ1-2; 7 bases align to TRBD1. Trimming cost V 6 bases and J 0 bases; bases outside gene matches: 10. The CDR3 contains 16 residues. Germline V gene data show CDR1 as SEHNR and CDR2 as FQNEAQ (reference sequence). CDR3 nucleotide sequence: TGTGCCAGCAGTACAGGAGGGGGCCCAGCTAACTATGGCTACACCTTC. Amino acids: CASSTGGGPANYGYTF. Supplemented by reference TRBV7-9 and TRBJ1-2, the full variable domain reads DTGVSQNPRHKITKRGQNVTFRCDPISEHNRLYWYRQTLGQGPEFLTYFQNEAQLEKSRLLSDRFSAERPKGSFSTLEIQRTEQGDSAMYLCASSTGGGPANYGYTFGSGTRLTVV.

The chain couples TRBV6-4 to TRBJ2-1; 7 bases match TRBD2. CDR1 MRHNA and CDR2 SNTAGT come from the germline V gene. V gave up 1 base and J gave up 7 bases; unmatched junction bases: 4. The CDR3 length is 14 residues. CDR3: CASSDLGGVNEQFF. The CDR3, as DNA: TGTGCCAGCAGTGACTTGGGGGGGGTGAATGAGCAGTTCTTC.

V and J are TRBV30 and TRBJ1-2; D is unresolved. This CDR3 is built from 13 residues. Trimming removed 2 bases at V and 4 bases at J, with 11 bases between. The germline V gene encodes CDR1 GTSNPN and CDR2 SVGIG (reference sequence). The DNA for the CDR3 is TGTGCCTGGAGTCAGGTGATTTCCTATGGCTACACCTTC. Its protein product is CAWSQVISYGYTF.

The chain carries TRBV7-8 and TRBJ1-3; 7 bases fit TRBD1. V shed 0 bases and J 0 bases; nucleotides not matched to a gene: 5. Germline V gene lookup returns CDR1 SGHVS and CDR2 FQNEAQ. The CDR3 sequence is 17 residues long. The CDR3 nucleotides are TGTGCCAGCAGCTTAGCGACCGGGACAGTCTCTGGAAACACCATATATTTT. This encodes CASSLATGTVSGNTIYF.

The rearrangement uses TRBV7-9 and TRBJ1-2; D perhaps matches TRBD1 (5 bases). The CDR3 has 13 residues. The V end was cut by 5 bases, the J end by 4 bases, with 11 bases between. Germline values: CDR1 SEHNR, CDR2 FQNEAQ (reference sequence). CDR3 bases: TGTGCCAGCAGCCCCCAGGGTCCCTATGGCTACACCTTC. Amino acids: CASSPQGPYGYTF.

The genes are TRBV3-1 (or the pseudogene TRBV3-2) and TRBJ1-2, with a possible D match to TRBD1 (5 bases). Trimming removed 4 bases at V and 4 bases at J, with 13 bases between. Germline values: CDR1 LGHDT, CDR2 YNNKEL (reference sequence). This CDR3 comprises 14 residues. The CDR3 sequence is CASSRGGGSYGYTF. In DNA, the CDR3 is TGTGCCAGCAGCCGGGGCGGAGGGAGCTATGGCTACACCTTC.